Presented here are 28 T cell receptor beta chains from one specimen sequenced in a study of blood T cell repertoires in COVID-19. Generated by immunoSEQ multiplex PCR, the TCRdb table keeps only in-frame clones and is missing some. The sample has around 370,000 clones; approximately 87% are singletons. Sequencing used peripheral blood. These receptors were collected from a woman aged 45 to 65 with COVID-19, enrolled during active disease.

The CDR3 coding sequence is TGCAGCGTTGACAGGCAGCGGGAGGGGTCCTACGAGCAGTACTTC. It translates to CSVDRQREGSYEQYF. The rearrangement links TRBV29-1 to TRBJ2-7, with 10 bases that match TRBD2. Per germline, CDR1 SQVTM and CDR2 ANQGSEA. V lost 3 bases, J lost 1 base, and 6 bases stayed unmatched. This CDR3 region has 15 residues.

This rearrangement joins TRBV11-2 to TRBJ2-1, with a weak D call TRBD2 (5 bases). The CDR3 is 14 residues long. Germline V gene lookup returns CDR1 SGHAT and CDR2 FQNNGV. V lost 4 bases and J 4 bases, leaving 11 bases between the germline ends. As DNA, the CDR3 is TGTGCCAGCAGCTCCCGGACTTATTACAATGAGCAGTTCTTC. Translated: CASSSRTYYNEQFF.

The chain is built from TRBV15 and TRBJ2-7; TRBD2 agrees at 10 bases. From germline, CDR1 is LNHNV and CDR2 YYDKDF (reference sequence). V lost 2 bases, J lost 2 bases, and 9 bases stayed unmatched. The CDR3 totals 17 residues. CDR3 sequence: CATSRYGTSAPTYEQYF. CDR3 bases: TGTGCCACCAGCAGATATGGGACTAGCGCACCTACCTACGAGCAGTACTTC. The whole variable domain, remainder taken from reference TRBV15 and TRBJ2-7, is DAMVIQNPRYQVTQFGKPVTLSCSQTLNHNVMYWYQQKSSQAPKLLFHYYDKDFNNEADTPDNFQSRRPNTSFCFLDIRSPGLGDTAMYLCATSRYGTSAPTYEQYFGPGTRLTVT.

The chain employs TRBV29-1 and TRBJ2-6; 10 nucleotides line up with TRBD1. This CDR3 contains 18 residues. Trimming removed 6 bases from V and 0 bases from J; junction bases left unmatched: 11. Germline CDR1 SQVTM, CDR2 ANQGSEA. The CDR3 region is CSVLGEWTGGSGANVLTF. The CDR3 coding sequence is TGCAGCGTCCTGGGGGAGTGGACAGGGGGCTCTGGGGCCAACGTCCTGACTTTC.

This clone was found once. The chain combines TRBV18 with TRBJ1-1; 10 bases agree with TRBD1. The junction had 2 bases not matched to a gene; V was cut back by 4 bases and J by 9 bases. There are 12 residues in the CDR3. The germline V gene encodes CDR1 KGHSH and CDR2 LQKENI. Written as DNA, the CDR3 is TGTGCCAGCTCACAGGACAGGGGGAAAGCTTTCTTT. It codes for CASSQDRGKAFF.

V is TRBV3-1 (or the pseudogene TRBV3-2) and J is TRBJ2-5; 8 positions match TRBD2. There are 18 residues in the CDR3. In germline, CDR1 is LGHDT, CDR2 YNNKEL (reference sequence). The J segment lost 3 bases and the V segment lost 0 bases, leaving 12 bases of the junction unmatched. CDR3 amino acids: CASSQDLWGREGEETQYF. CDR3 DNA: TGTGCCAGCAGCCAAGATCTTTGGGGTCGGGAGGGGGAAGAGACCCAGTACTTC.

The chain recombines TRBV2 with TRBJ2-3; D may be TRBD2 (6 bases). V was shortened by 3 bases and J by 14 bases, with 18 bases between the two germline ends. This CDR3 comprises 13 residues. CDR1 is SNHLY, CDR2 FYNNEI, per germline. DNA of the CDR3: TGTGCCAGCAGTGAGGAGACCGGGACTTTGGCGTATTTT. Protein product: CASSEETGTLAYF.

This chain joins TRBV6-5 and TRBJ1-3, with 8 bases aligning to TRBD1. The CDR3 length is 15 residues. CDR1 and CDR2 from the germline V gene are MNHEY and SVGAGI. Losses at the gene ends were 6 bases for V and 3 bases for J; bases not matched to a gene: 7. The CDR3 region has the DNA TGTGCCAGCAGAAGAGACAGGGGAAATGGAAACACCATATATTTT. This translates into CASRRDRGNGNTIYF.

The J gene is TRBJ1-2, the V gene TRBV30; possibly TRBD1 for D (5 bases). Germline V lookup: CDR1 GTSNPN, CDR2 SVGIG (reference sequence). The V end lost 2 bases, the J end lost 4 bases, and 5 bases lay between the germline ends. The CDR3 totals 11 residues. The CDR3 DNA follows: TGTGCCTGGAGTCAGGGCTATGGCTACACCTTC. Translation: CAWSQGYGYTF.

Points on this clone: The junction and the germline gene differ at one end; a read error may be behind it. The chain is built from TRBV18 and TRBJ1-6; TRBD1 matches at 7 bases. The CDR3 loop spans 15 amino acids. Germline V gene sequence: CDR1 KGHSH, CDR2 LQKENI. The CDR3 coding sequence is TGTGCCAGCTCAACACCACAGGGGTATAATTCACCCCTCCACTTT. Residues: CASSTPQGYNSPLHF.

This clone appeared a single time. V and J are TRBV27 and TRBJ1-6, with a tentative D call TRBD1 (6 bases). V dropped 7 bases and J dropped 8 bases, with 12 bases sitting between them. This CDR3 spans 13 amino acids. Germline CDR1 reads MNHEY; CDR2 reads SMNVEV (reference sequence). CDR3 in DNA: TGTGCCAGCAACCGCAGGGGAGATTCACCCCTCCACTTT. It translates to CASNRRGDSPLHF.

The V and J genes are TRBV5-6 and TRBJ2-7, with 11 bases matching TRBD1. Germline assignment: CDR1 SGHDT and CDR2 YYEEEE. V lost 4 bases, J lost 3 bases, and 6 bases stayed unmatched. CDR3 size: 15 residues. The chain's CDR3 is CASSRAGTGGYEQYF. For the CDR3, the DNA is TGTGCCAGCAGCCGCGCCGGGACAGGGGGCTACGAGCAGTACTTC. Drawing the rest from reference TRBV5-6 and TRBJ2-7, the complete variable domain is DAGVTQSPTHLIKTRGQQVTLRCSPKSGHDTVSWYQQALGQGPQFIFQYYEEEERQRGNFPDRFSGHQFPNYSSELNVNALLLGDSALYLCASSRAGTGGYEQYFGPGTRLTVT.

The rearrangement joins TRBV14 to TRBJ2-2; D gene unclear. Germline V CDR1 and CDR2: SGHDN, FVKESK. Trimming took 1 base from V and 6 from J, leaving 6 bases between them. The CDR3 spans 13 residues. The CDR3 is CASSQVLSGELFF. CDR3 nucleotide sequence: TGTGCCAGCAGCCAAGTACTCTCCGGGGAGCTGTTTTTT.

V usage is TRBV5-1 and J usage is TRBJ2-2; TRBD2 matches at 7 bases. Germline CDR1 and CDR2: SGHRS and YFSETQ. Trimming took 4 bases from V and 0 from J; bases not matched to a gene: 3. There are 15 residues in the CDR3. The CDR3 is CASSKRGANTGELFF. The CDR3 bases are TGCGCCAGCAGCAAGCGGGGCGCGAACACCGGGGAGCTGTTTTTT. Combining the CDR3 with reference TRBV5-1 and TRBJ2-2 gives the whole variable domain KAGVTQTPRYLIKTRGQQVTLSCSPISGHRSVSWYQQTPGQGLQFLFEYFSETQRNKGNFPGRFSGRQFSNSRSEMNVSTLELGDSALYLCASSKRGANTGELFFGEGSRLTVL.

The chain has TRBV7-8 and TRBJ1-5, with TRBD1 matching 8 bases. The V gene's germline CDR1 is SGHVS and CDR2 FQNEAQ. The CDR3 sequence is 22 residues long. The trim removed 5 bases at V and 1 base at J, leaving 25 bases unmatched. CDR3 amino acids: CASSPLRTGPLRSLSSNQPQHF. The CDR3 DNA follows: TGTGCCAGCAGCCCTCTTAGGACAGGGCCCCTCAGGTCCCTCTCGAGCAATCAGCCCCAGCATTTT.

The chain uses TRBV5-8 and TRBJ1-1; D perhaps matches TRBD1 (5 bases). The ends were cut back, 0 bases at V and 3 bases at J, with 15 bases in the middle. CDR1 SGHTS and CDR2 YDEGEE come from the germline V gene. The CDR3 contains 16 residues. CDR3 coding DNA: TGTGCCAGCAGCTTGGGACGACAGTTCGCGGACACTGAAGCTTTCTTT. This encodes CASSLGRQFADTEAFF. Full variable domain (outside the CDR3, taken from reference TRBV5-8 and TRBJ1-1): EAGVTQSPTHLIKTRGQQATLRCSPISGHTSVYWYQQALGLGLQFLLWYDEGEERNRGNFPPRFSGRQFPNYSSELNVNALELEDSALYLCASSLGRQFADTEAFFGQGTRLTVV.

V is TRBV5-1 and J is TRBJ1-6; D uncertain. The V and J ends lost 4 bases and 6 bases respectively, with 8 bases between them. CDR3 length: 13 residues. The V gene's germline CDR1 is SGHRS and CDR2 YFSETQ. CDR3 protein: CASSPEVNSPLHF. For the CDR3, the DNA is TGCGCCAGCAGCCCCGAGGTTAATTCACCCCTCCACTTT.

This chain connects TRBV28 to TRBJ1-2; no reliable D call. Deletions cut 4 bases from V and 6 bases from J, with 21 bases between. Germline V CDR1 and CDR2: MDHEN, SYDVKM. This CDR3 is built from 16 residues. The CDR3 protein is CASSSSGRESADGYTF. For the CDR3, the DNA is TGTGCCAGCAGTTCTTCTGGACGGGAGTCAGCGGATGGCTACACCTTC.

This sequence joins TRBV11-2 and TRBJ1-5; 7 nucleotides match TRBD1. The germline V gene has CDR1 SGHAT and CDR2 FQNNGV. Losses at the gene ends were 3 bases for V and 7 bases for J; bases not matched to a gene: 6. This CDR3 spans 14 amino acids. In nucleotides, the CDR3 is TGTGCCAGCAGCTTCACAGGGGTTATGCAGCCCCAGCATTTT. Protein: CASSFTGVMQPQHF.

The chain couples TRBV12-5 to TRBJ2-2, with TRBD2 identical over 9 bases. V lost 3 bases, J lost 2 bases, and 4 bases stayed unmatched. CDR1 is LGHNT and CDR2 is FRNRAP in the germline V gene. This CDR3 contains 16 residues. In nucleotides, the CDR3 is TGTGCTAGTGGTTTCCCGGGACTAGCCAACACCGGGGAGCTGTTTTTT. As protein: CASGFPGLANTGELFF.

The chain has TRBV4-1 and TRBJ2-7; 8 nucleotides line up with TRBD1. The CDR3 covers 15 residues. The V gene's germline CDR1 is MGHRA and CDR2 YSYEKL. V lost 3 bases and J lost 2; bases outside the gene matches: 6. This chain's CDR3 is CASSQGGQGPYEQYF. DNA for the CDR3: TGCGCCAGCAGCCAGGGTGGACAGGGCCCCTACGAGCAGTACTTC.

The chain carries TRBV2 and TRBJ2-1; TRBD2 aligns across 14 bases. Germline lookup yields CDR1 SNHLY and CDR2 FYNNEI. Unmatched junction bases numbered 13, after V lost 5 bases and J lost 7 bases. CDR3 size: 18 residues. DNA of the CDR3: TGTGCCAGCAGTTACGGGACTAGCGGGAGACTCTCGTGGAATGAGCAGTTCTTC. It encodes CASSYGTSGRLSWNEQFF.

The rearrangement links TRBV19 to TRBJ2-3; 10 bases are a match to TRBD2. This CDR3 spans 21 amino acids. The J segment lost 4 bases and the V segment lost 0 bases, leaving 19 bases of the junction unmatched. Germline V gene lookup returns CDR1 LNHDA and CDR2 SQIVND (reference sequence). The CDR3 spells CASSIDLARASAGGPSDTQYF. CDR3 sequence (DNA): TGTGCCAGTAGTATAGATTTAGCGCGCGCATCAGCGGGAGGGCCATCAGATACGCAGTATTTT.

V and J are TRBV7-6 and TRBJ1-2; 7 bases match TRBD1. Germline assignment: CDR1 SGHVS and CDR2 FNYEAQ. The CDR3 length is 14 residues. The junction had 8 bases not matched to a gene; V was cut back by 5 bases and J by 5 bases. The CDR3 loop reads CASSMRTGSYGYTF. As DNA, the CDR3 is TGTGCCAGCAGCATGAGGACAGGTTCATATGGCTACACCTTC.

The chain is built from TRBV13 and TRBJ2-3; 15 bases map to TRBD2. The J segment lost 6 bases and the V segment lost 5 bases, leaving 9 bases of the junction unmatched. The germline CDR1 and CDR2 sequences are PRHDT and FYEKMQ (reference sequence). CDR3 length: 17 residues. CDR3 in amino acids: CASSITGTSGRRDTQYF. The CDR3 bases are TGTGCCAGCAGCATCACCGGGACTAGCGGGAGGCGTGATACGCAGTATTTT.

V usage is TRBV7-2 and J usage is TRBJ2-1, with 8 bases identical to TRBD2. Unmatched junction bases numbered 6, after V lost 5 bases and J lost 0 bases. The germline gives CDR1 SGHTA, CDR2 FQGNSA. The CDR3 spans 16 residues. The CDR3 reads CASSPGTRASYNEQFF. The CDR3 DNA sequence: TGTGCCAGCAGCCCGGGGACTAGGGCCTCCTACAATGAGCAGTTCTTC.

The CDR3 sequence: CASSWGTTNNSPLHF. The CDR3, as DNA: TGTGCCAGCAGCTGGGGGACAACAAATAATTCACCCCTCCACTTT. This rearrangement joins TRBV7-2 to TRBJ1-6, with a weak D call TRBD1 (6 bases). This CDR3 has 15 residues. The germline gives CDR1 SGHTA, CDR2 FQGNSA. The V and J ends lost 4 bases and 5 bases respectively, with 12 bases between them.

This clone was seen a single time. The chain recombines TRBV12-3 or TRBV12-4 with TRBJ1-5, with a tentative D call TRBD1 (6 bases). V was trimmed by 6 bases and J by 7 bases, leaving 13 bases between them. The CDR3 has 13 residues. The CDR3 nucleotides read TGTGCCAGCAGCAAACAGGGTCACCAGCCCCAGCATTTT. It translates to CASSKQGHQPQHF.